The rows below give T cell receptor beta chains drawn from one sample of a study of T cells in narcolepsy. Libraries were prepared by immunoSEQ multiplex PCR; TCRdb keeps only in-frame clonotypes and omits some of them. The sample holds tens of thousands of clones; under 85% are singletons and the top ten take 1.3%. The specimen was CD45RA- memory CD4+ T cells from PBMCs. The receptors shown here come from a human donor with narcolepsy. The CDR3 runs from the conserved cysteine through the conserved F or W. The D gene is left open where the match is weak. Only some rows state a clone size, as once, few, many or a class for expanded clones.

abundance: NA
d_gene: NA
v_gene: TRBV5-1
j_gene: TRBJ2-7
CDR3nt: TGCGCCAGCAGCCTGACCACTTCGGGAGACTACGAGCAGTACTTC
CDR3aa: CASSLTTSGDYEQYF

abundance: NA
d_gene: TRBD1
v_gene: TRBV10-1
j_gene: TRBJ2-2
CDR3nt: TGCGCCAGCAGGGGTACAGGGGAGACCGGGGAGCTGTTTTTT
CDR3aa: CASRGTGETGELFF

abundance: NA
d_gene: NA
v_gene: TRBV7-2
j_gene: TRBJ1-1
CDR3nt: TGTGCCAGCAGCTTAGAGTTTGGACAGTCCACTGAAGCTTTCTTT
CDR3aa: CASSLEFGQSTEAFF

abundance: NA
d_gene: TRBD2
v_gene: TRBV5-1
j_gene: TRBJ2-7
CDR3nt: TGCGCCAGCAATGAAGCGGGAGGGCACGAGCAGTACTTC
CDR3aa: CASNEAGGHEQYF

abundance: NA
d_gene: NA
v_gene: TRBV2
j_gene: TRBJ2-5
CDR3nt: TGTGCCAGCGGTTCGCAGACGCAAGAGACCCAGTACTTC
CDR3aa: CASGSQTQETQYF

abundance: NA
d_gene: TRBD1
v_gene: TRBV6-6
j_gene: TRBJ1-2
CDR3nt: TGTGCCAGCAGCGGTACAGGGGTTGGGTATGGCTACACCTTC
CDR3aa: CASSGTGVGYGYTF

abundance: NA
d_gene: TRBD2
v_gene: TRBV7-9
j_gene: TRBJ2-7
CDR3nt: TGTGCCAGCAGCTCAAGACTAGCGGGGGCCACCCACGAGCAGTACTTC
CDR3aa: CASSSRLAGATHEQYF

abundance: NA
d_gene: TRBD2
v_gene: TRBV7-8
j_gene: TRBJ2-3
CDR3nt: TGTGCCAGCAGCCCACGAAGGGTAGCGGGGGGTGTCACAGATACGCAGTATTTT
CDR3aa: CASSPRRVAGGVTDTQYF

abundance: once
d_gene: NA
v_gene: TRBV6-6
j_gene: TRBJ1-2
CDR3nt: TGTGCCAGCAGGGGCCATGGCGGGCTGGCCTATGGCTACACCTTC
CDR3aa: CASRGHGGLAYGYTF

abundance: NA
d_gene: NA
v_gene: TRBV28
j_gene: TRBJ2-5
CDR3nt: TGTGCCAGCAAGGAAGAGACCCAGTACTTC
CDR3aa: CASKEETQYF

abundance: NA
d_gene: NA
v_gene: TRBV5-1
j_gene: TRBJ2-5
CDR3nt: TGCGCCAGCAGCTTGGTGGCGGAACAAGAGACCCAGTACTTC
CDR3aa: CASSLVAEQETQYF

abundance: once
d_gene: NA
v_gene: TRBV5-8
j_gene: TRBJ1-2
CDR3nt: TGTGCCAGCAGCTTGGAAGGGACCGAGGGGGGCTACACCTTC
CDR3aa: CASSLEGTEGGYTF

abundance: NA
d_gene: TRBD1
v_gene: TRBV11-2
j_gene: TRBJ2-3
CDR3nt: TGTGCCAGCAGCTCCGGACAGGGGGTAGCCGATACGCAGTATTTT
CDR3aa: CASSSGQGVADTQYF

abundance: NA
d_gene: NA
v_gene: TRBV2
j_gene: TRBJ1-2
CDR3nt: TGTGCCAGCAGTGAACGGCAGAACTATGGCTACACCTTC
CDR3aa: CASSERQNYGYTF

abundance: NA
d_gene: NA
v_gene: TRBV5-1
j_gene: TRBJ2-3
CDR3nt: TGCGCCAGCAGCCTCCAGGCCCAGGCTCGAGATACGCAGTATTTT
CDR3aa: CASSLQAQARDTQYF

abundance: NA
d_gene: TRBD1
v_gene: TRBV7-6
j_gene: TRBJ1-6
CDR3nt: TGTGCCAGCAGCCCCTACGGGGGACAGCTTAATTCACCCCTCCACTTT
CDR3aa: CASSPYGGQLNSPLHF

abundance: NA
d_gene: TRBD1
v_gene: TRBV15
j_gene: TRBJ2-1
CDR3nt: TGTGCCACCAGCGACGTTGGGCAGGGGGATAGTGAGCAGTTCTTC
CDR3aa: CATSDVGQGDSEQFF

abundance: NA
d_gene: TRBD1
v_gene: TRBV30
j_gene: TRBJ1-4
CDR3nt: TGTGCCTGGAGCGTCTACCCTCCCTGGACAGGGAGGAATGAAAAACTGTTTTTT
CDR3aa: CAWSVYPPWTGRNEKLFF

abundance: NA
d_gene: NA
v_gene: TRBV6-5
j_gene: TRBJ1-3
CDR3nt: TGTGCCAGCAGCCATGAAAGTACCATATATTTT
CDR3aa: CASSHESTIYF

abundance: NA
d_gene: NA
v_gene: TRBV5-6
j_gene: TRBJ1-3
CDR3nt: TGTGCCAGCAGCTTGGCATATGGCAGCCGAGTTGGAGGAAACACCATATATTTT
CDR3aa: CASSLAYGSRVGGNTIYF

abundance: NA
d_gene: NA
v_gene: TRBV6-5
j_gene: TRBJ2-5
CDR3nt: TGTGCCAGCAGTTTAGCCCGGCAAGAGACCCAGTACTTC
CDR3aa: CASSLARQETQYF

abundance: NA
d_gene: NA
v_gene: TRBV5-4
j_gene: TRBJ1-2
CDR3nt: TGTGCCAGCAGCAGATCGGACGGAGATTGGGGTGGCTACACCTTC
CDR3aa: CASSRSDGDWGGYTF

abundance: NA
d_gene: NA
v_gene: TRBV6-1
j_gene: TRBJ1-2
CDR3nt: TGTGCCAGCAGTGAAAATCAGGGCTATGGCTACACCTTC
CDR3aa: CASSENQGYGYTF

abundance: NA
d_gene: TRBD2
v_gene: TRBV7-3
j_gene: TRBJ2-1
CDR3nt: TGTGCCAGCAGCCGGACTAGCGGGGTTGGAAATGAGCAGTTCTTC
CDR3aa: CASSRTSGVGNEQFF

abundance: once
d_gene: TRBD1
v_gene: TRBV5-1
j_gene: TRBJ2-2
CDR3nt: TGCGCCAGCAGAGGACAGGCGAACACCGGGGAGCTGTTTTTT
CDR3aa: CASRGQANTGELFF

abundance: NA
d_gene: NA
v_gene: TRBV7-3
j_gene: TRBJ1-3
CDR3nt: TGTGCCAGCAGCCAGTCCGGGGGGATCGGGAACACCATATATTTT
CDR3aa: CASSQSGGIGNTIYF

abundance: NA
d_gene: NA
v_gene: TRBV18
j_gene: TRBJ1-2
CDR3nt: TGTGCCAGCTCACCAGACAGGTCCGGATATGGCTACACCTTC
CDR3aa: CASSPDRSGYGYTF

abundance: NA
d_gene: NA
v_gene: TRBV28
j_gene: TRBJ1-4
CDR3nt: TGTGCCAGCAGTCCGGGGTGGGCTAATGAAAAACTGTTTTTT
CDR3aa: CASSPGWANEKLFF

abundance: once
d_gene: NA
v_gene: TRBV11-2
j_gene: TRBJ1-1
CDR3nt: TGTGCCAGCAGCTTGCAAAACACAGGGAACGCTGAAGCTTTCTTT
CDR3aa: CASSLQNTGNAEAFF

abundance: NA
d_gene: TRBD1
v_gene: TRBV6-5
j_gene: TRBJ1-2
CDR3nt: TGTGCCAGCAGTGGCTCAGACAGGGGCGCCGGCTACACCTTC
CDR3aa: CASSGSDRGAGYTF

abundance: NA
d_gene: TRBD1
v_gene: TRBV7-2
j_gene: TRBJ1-6
CDR3nt: TGTGCCAGCAGCTTTGGACAGGGGGAGCTTTCACCCCTCCACTTT
CDR3aa: CASSFGQGELSPLHF

abundance: NA
d_gene: NA
v_gene: TRBV7-2
j_gene: TRBJ2-5
CDR3nt: TGTGCCAGCAGCTTAATAGGGACTCAAGAGACCCAGTACTTC
CDR3aa: CASSLIGTQETQYF

abundance: NA
d_gene: NA
v_gene: TRBV7-9
j_gene: TRBJ2-3
CDR3nt: TGTGCCAGCAGCTTATCGGCGCGGGTCACAGATACGCAGTATTTT
CDR3aa: CASSLSARVTDTQYF

abundance: NA
d_gene: TRBD2
v_gene: TRBV7-8
j_gene: TRBJ2-3
CDR3nt: TGTGCCAGCAGCTTGAGCGGGGGGGCAGATACGCAGTATTTT
CDR3aa: CASSLSGGADTQYF

abundance: NA
d_gene: NA
v_gene: TRBV6-6
j_gene: TRBJ2-3
CDR3nt: TGTGCCAGCAGTTACCCAGCAGGCACAGATACGCAGTATTTT
CDR3aa: CASSYPAGTDTQYF

abundance: NA
d_gene: NA
v_gene: TRBV9
j_gene: TRBJ1-4
CDR3nt: TGTGCCAGCAGCGCCGGTCCTGGGGGATTGGATGAAAAACTGTTTTTT
CDR3aa: CASSAGPGGLDEKLFF

abundance: NA
d_gene: TRBD1
v_gene: TRBV11-3
j_gene: TRBJ2-3
CDR3nt: TGTGCCAGCAGCCTCCGGGTGGGGACAGGGGCAGATACGCAGTATTTT
CDR3aa: CASSLRVGTGADTQYF